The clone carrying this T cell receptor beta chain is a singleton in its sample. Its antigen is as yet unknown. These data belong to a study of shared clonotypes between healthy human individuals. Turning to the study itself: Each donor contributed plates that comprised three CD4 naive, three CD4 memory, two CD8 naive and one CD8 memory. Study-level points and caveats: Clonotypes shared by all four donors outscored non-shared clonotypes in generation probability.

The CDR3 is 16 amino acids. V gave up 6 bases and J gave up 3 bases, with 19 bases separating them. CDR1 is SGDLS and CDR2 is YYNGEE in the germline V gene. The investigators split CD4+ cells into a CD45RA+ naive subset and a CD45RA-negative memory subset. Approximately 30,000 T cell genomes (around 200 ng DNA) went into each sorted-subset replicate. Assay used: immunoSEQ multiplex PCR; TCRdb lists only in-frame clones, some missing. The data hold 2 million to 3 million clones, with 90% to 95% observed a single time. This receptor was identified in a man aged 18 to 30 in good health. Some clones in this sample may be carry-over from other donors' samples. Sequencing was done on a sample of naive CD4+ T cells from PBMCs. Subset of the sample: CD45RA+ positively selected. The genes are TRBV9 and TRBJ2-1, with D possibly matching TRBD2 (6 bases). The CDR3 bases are TGTGCCAGCACCCCGGGGAGTCTAGCGAACTACAATGAGCAGTTCTTC. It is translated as CASTPGSLANYNEQFF.